A selection of T cell receptor beta chains follows, all from one sample in a study of neoadjuvant anti-PD-1 for oral cavity cancer. Only in-frame clones appear in the TCRdb table, and some are missing; sequencing was by immunoSEQ multiplex PCR. Among approximately 9,700 clones, around 70% were seen once, and the ten largest hold about 3.9%. The sequenced sample was PBMCs, obtained after nivolumab (anti-PD-1) treatment. The receptors were gathered from a person between 40 and 79 years old with oral cavity squamous cell carcinoma. CDR3s include the opening cysteine and the closing phenylalanine or tryptophan. A D gene is named only where the DNA matches it firmly. Clone size is not always given. Where it is, it says once, few, many or a class for expanded clones.

clone_size j_call d_call v_call cdr3_aa cdr3_nt
once TRBJ1-1 . TRBV2 CASSEAPWGWDTEAFF TGTGCCAGCAGTGAAGCGCCGTGGGGCTGGGACACTGAAGCTTTCTTT
few TRBJ2-1 TRBD2 TRBV4-2 CASSQDIAGGGAIYNEQFF TGTGCCAGCAGCCAAGATATCGCGGGCGGGGGGGCTATCTACAATGAGCAGTTCTTC
. TRBJ2-7 TRBD1 TRBV5-3 CARTPVETGGPRGPYEQYF TGTGCCAGAACCCCAGTCGAGACAGGGGGCCCAAGGGGGCCTTACGAGCAGTACTTC
. TRBJ2-3 . TRBV6-4 CASSDSIRSTDTQYF TGTGCCAGCAGTGACTCGATACGGAGCACAGATACGCAGTATTTT
. TRBJ2-4 . TRBV7-9 CASGLTGEGNIQYF TGTGCCAGCGGCTTGACAGGGGAGGGGAACATTCAGTACTTC
once TRBJ2-1 . TRBV5-1 CASSFGTEANEQFF TGCGCCAGCAGTTTCGGGACTGAGGCCAATGAGCAGTTCTTC
. TRBJ1-4 . TRBV5-6 CASSLEARELFF TGTGCCAGCAGCTTGGAGGCCCGGGAACTGTTTTTT
. TRBJ1-2 . TRBV2 CASSPSPNGYTF TGTGCCAGCAGTCCCTCCCCCAATGGCTACACCTTC
few TRBJ2-3 . TRBV20-1 CSERVADTQYF TGCAGTGAGAGAGTTGCAGATACGCAGTATTTT
once TRBJ2-7 . TRBV6-6 CASSSAPTYEQYF TGTGCCAGCAGTTCGGCACCGACCTACGAGCAGTACTTC
few TRBJ2-7 . TRBV4-1 CASSYLRENYEQYF TGCGCCAGCAGCTACCTCAGGGAGAACTACGAGCAGTACTTC
few TRBJ1-1 . TRBV5-1 CASSSKGRDTEAFF TGCGCCAGCAGCTCGAAGGGACGGGACACTGAAGCTTTCTTT
few TRBJ1-5 . TRBV6-1 CASSEDRVRQPQHF TGTGCCAGCAGTGAAGACAGGGTTCGGCAGCCCCAGCATTTT
few TRBJ2-7 . TRBV10-1 CASSESSNAYEQYF TGCGCCAGCAGTGAGTCTAGCAACGCCTACGAGCAGTACTTC
few TRBJ1-1 . TRBV5-4 CASSFTREGTEAFF TGTGCCAGCAGCTTCACGCGGGAGGGAACTGAAGCTTTCTTT
. TRBJ2-1 TRBD1 TRBV25-1 CASSEQGQGLFNEQFF TGTGCCAGCAGTGAACAAGGACAGGGATTGTTTAATGAGCAGTTCTTC
. TRBJ2-7 . TRBV28 CASRWLNEQYF TGTGCCTCCAGGTGGCTTAACGAGCAGTACTTC
. TRBJ2-1 . TRBV5-8 CASSFEGGGYNEQFF TGTGCCAGCAGCTTTGAGGGAGGAGGGTACAATGAGCAGTTCTTC
. TRBJ2-1 TRBD2 TRBV27 CASSSPGLVPSEQFF TGTGCCAGCAGTTCACCGGGACTAGTACCTAGTGAGCAGTTCTTC
. TRBJ1-1 . TRBV7-8 CASSLGAWPTEAFF TGTGCCAGCAGCTTGGGGGCCTGGCCCACTGAAGCTTTCTTT
. TRBJ2-6 . TRBV5-1 CASSLSSGLYSGANVLTF TGCGCCAGCAGCTTGTCCTCAGGGTTGTACTCTGGGGCCAACGTCCTGACTTTC
. TRBJ1-2 . TRBV19 CASRTFEGGAYGYTF TGTGCCAGTAGAACCTTTGAAGGTGGGGCCTATGGCTACACCTTC
. TRBJ2-1 TRBD1 TRBV6-1 CASSAGTGKFEQFF TGTGCCAGCAGTGCCGGGACAGGGAAGTTTGAGCAGTTCTTC
. TRBJ2-7 . TRBV29-1 CSVEEGAYEQYF TGCAGCGTTGAAGAAGGAGCCTACGAGCAGTACTTC
. TRBJ2-5 TRBD1 TRBV7-2 CASSLDSYRGETQYF TGTGCCAGCAGCTTAGATAGTTACAGGGGGGAGACCCAGTACTTC
few TRBJ2-5 . TRBV29-1 CSVGGTGPQTQYF TGCAGCGTTGGGGGCACAGGGCCTCAGACCCAGTACTTC
. TRBJ2-3 TRBD2 TRBV5-1 CASSLGLAHTDTQYF TGCGCCAGCAGCTTGGGACTAGCGCACACAGATACGCAGTATTTT
. TRBJ2-2 TRBD2 TRBV11-2 CASSHSGGAPGELFF TGTGCCAGCAGCCATAGCGGGGGGGCCCCCGGGGAGCTGTTTTTT
. TRBJ2-7 TRBD2 TRBV7-2 CASSLMGLAEYEQYF TGTGCCAGCAGCTTAATGGGACTAGCGGAATACGAGCAGTACTTC
. TRBJ2-5 . TRBV29-1 CSVGGIGETQYF TGCAGCGTTGGGGGGATCGGCGAGACCCAGTACTTC
few TRBJ2-7 . TRBV27 CASSFRGTIYEQYF TGTGCCAGCAGTTTTCGAGGAACTATCTACGAGCAGTACTTC
. TRBJ2-7 . TRBV13 CASSTPRGAEQYF TGTGCCAGCAGCACCCCCCGGGGAGCCGAGCAGTACTTC
once TRBJ1-1 . TRBV6-5 CASKQTGTGNTEAFF TGTGCCAGCAAACAGACCGGGACTGGAAACACTGAAGCTTTCTTT
. TRBJ2-1 . TRBV12-5 CASGLGLSAYNEQFF TGTGCTAGTGGTTTGGGACTCTCAGCCTACAATGAGCAGTTCTTC
. TRBJ1-1 . TRBV7-9 CASSSAVQGFNTEAFF TGTGCCAGCAGCTCCGCCGTTCAGGGTTTCAACACTGAAGCTTTCTTT
once TRBJ2-3 TRBD1 TRBV27 CASSKDRDRADTQYF TGTGCCAGCAGTAAAGACAGGGATAGGGCAGATACGCAGTATTTT
once TRBJ1-1 . TRBV7-6 CASSPRGGLNTEAFF TGTGCCAGCAGCCCCCGGGGAGGGTTGAACACTGAAGCTTTCTTT
. TRBJ1-2 . TRBV15 CATSRTPGREVYGYTF TGTGCCACCAGCAGGACCCCAGGGAGAGAGGTCTATGGCTACACCTTC
. TRBJ1-1 . TRBV19 CASSIQASTEAFF TGTGCCAGTAGTATACAGGCGTCCACTGAAGCTTTCTTT
. TRBJ1-1 . TRBV25-1 CASSEYGLSGVTEAFF TGTGCCAGCAGTGAATACGGACTTTCAGGGGTCACTGAAGCTTTCTTT
. TRBJ1-5 . TRBV6-1 CASSAADGGQPQHF TGTGCCAGCAGTGCTGCAGACGGGGGTCAGCCCCAGCATTTT
. TRBJ2-2 TRBD2 TRBV19 CASSFSLGRANTGELFF TGTGCCAGTAGTTTTTCCCTCGGGAGGGCGAACACCGGGGAGCTGTTTTTT
. TRBJ1-2 TRBD1 TRBV7-9 CASSYNTPGQGSSGYTF TGTGCCAGCAGTTATAATACCCCGGGACAGGGGAGTTCTGGCTACACCTTC
few TRBJ2-2 . TRBV4-1 CASSQALRASGELFF TGCGCCAGCAGCCAAGCTTTGAGGGCTTCCGGGGAGCTGTTTTTT
. TRBJ1-5 . TRBV5-6 CASSLYGPQKPQHF TGTGCCAGCAGCTTGTATGGGCCCCAGAAGCCCCAGCATTTT
. TRBJ1-1 . TRBV11-2 CASGIGGIEAFF TGTGCCAGCGGCATAGGGGGTATTGAAGCTTTCTTT
. TRBJ2-3 TRBD2 TRBV19 CASSPLREASDTQYF TGTGCCAGTAGTCCTCTCCGGGAGGCGTCAGATACGCAGTATTTT
. TRBJ1-4 TRBD1 TRBV2 CASSLLEGQLNEKLFF TGTGCCAGCAGTTTACTCGAGGGACAGCTAAATGAAAAACTGTTTTTT
. TRBJ1-5 . TRBV11-3 CASSLVFLWGAVNQPQHF TGTGCCAGCAGCTTAGTTTTTCTCTGGGGAGCCGTCAATCAGCCCCAGCATTTT
. TRBJ2-7 TRBD2 TRBV11-2 CASSRGGSYEQYF TGTGCCAGCAGCCGGGGGGGATCCTACGAGCAGTACTTC